The 31 T cell receptor beta chains below come from one sample, sequenced in a study of immune evolution from preneoplasia to lung adenocarcinoma. TCRdb's copy holds only in-frame clones and misses some; the assay was immunoSEQ multiplex PCR. Of some 7,600 clones detected, nearly 75% appear once; the ten largest clones hold around 7.9%. Sequenced sample: FFPE atypical adenomatous hyperplasia tissue from the lung. Described subset: atypical adenomatous hyperplasia (AAH), lung preneoplasia. The receptors originated from a donor aged 70 or over with lung adenocarcinoma. Some clones in this sample may be carry-over from other donors' samples.

The J gene is TRBJ2-6, the V gene TRBV30; 10 nucleotides line up with TRBD1. The CDR3 extends over 17 amino acids. Germline V gene data show CDR1 as GTSNPN and CDR2 as SVGIG (reference sequence). Trimming at V came to 8 bases and at J to 0 bases, leaving 10 bases not matched to a gene. CDR3 amino acids: CARNGDRGLSGANVLTF. The CDR3 nucleotides read TGTGCCCGGAACGGGGACAGGGGCCTCTCTGGGGCCAACGTCCTGACTTTC.

The table lists this clone with a count of one. The V and J genes are TRBV29-1 and TRBJ2-4, with a possible D match to TRBD1 (7 bases). V lost 0 bases and J lost 8, with 17 bases in between. From germline, CDR1 is SQVTM and CDR2 ANQGSEA. The CDR3 spans 15 residues. In nucleotides, the CDR3 is TGCAGCGTTGAAGAACGCGGGACAGAGGGAGACATTCAGTACTTC. Translation gives CSVEERGTEGDIQYF.

This rearrangement joins TRBV19 to TRBJ2-3; TRBD2 aligns across 7 bases. From germline, CDR1 is LNHDA and CDR2 SQIVND (reference sequence). The V segment lost 9 bases and the J segment 1 base; nucleotides outside the gene matches: 10. The CDR3 contains 15 residues. The CDR3 protein is CASTPGAGGTDTQYF. The CDR3 DNA reads TGTGCCAGCACCCCCGGGGCGGGGGGCACAGATACGCAGTATTTT.

This chain uses TRBV5-1 with TRBJ1-5, with D possibly being TRBD1 (5 bases). Germline lookup yields CDR1 SGHRS and CDR2 YFSETQ. The CDR3 has 13 amino acids. V was shortened by 0 bases and J by 7 bases, with 8 bases between the two germline ends. The CDR3 DNA reads as TGCGCCAGCAGCTTGGCCGGGGACCAGCCCCAGCATTTT. Amino acid sequence: CASSLAGDQPQHF.

This clone was counted only a few times. The chain links TRBV7-2 to TRBJ1-6; D call uncertain. The CDR3 is made up of 13 amino acids. Trimming took 5 bases from V and 9 from J, leaving 11 bases between them. Looked up from germline, CDR1 is SGHTA and CDR2 is FQGNSA. For the CDR3, the DNA is TGTGCCAGCAGCCCTTTCCTGGGTTCACCCCTCCACTTT. As protein: CASSPFLGSPLHF.

The chain is built from TRBV4-2 and TRBJ1-1; no reliable D call. The CDR3 sequence is 13 residues long. The V gene's germline CDR1 is LGHNA and CDR2 YNFKEQ. V was clipped by 5 bases and J by 5 bases, with 12 bases between them. DNA of the CDR3: TGTGCCAGCAGCTCCGTTCCGGGGACTGAAGCTTTCTTT. As protein: CASSSVPGTEAFF.

J is TRBJ2-2 and V is TRBV19; tentative D call: TRBD2 (5 bases). V gave up 4 bases and J gave up 5 bases, with 11 bases separating them. The length of the CDR3 is 14 residues. Germline V gives CDR1 LNHDA, CDR2 SQIVND (reference sequence). This CDR3 is CASSTHTGTGELFF. The CDR3 coding sequence is TGTGCCAGTAGTACCCATACGGGAACCGGGGAGCTGTTTTTT.

The chain is built from TRBV7-8 and TRBJ1-1; 9 bases agree with TRBD1. Per the germline V gene, CDR1 is SGHVS and CDR2 is FQNEAQ. The CDR3 loop spans 18 amino acids. V was clipped by 5 bases and J by 0 bases; unmatched bases: 13. CDR3 sequence: CASSRHRDRVLLNTEAFF. CDR3 DNA sequence: TGTGCCAGCAGCCGACACCGGGACAGGGTTTTACTGAACACTGAAGCTTTCTTT.

The J gene is TRBJ2-2, the V gene TRBV14; D not resolved. The V gene lost 5 bases and the J gene lost 0 bases, with 13 bases spanning the gap. The CDR3 length is 16 residues. CDR1 is SGHDN and CDR2 is FVKESK in the germline V gene. In DNA form, the CDR3 reads TGTGCCAGCAGCTTGAGGCTCCCTGCGAACACCGGGGAGCTGTTTTTT. Translating gives CASSLRLPANTGELFF.

Only a few counts were recorded for this clone. CDR3 sequence (DNA): TGTGCCAGCAGCGTAGCGGGCGGGGGGAACTACAATGAGCAGTTCTTC. Protein: CASSVAGGGNYNEQFF. V usage is TRBV9 and J usage is TRBJ2-1, with TRBD2 matching over 8 bases. CDR3 length equals 16 residues. The J segment lost 3 bases and the V segment lost 0 bases, leaving 5 bases of the junction unmatched. Germline CDR1 and CDR2: SGDLS and YYNGEE.

On this clone: Other DNA sequences within the sample encode an identical CDR3. The chain carries TRBV30 and TRBJ1-3, with D possibly being TRBD1 (5 bases). Trimming cost V 4 bases and J 8 bases, with 12 bases left between them. The CDR3 has 12 residues. Per germline, CDR1 GTSNPN and CDR2 SVGIG (reference sequence). The CDR3 here is CAWKGQGYTIYF. CDR3 coding DNA: TGTGCCTGGAAGGGGCAGGGTTACACCATATATTTT. Full variable domain (rest looked up from reference TRBV30 and TRBJ1-3): SQTIHQWPATLVQPVGSPLSLECTVEGTSNPNLYWYRQAAGRGLQLLFYSVGIGQISSEVPQNLSASRPQDRQFILSSKKLLLSDSGFYLCAWKGQGYTIYFGEGSWLTVV.

This rearrangement joins TRBV7-2 to TRBJ2-7, with 12 positions matching TRBD1. Germline CDR1 reads SGHTA; CDR2 reads FQGNSA. CDR3 size: 17 residues. With V trimmed by 4 bases and J by 13 bases, 20 bases remained unmatched. CDR3: CASSSRDRGPLSHLQYF. The DNA for the CDR3 is TGTGCCAGCAGCTCCCGGGACAGGGGGCCCCTAAGTCACTTACAATACTTC.

There are a few counts of this clone. This specimen includes other DNA sequences encoding the same CDR3. The chain combines TRBV9 with TRBJ1-1; D gene unclear. Trimming left V 3 bases short and J 1 base short, with 4 bases between. CDR1 and CDR2 from the germline V gene are SGDLS and YYNGEE. The CDR3 covers 12 residues. This CDR3 reads CASSGSNTEAFF. In nucleotides, the CDR3 is TGTGCCAGCAGCGGCTCGAACACTGAAGCTTTCTTT.

The rearrangement links TRBV6-5 to TRBJ1-2; unclear D gene. Trimming stripped 8 bases from V and 5 bases from J, with 12 bases between. Germline-derived CDR1 and CDR2 are MNHEY and SVGAGI. The CDR3 is 12 residues long. The CDR3: CASVDGTYGYTF. The CDR3 nucleotides read TGTGCCAGCGTGGATGGAACGTATGGCTACACCTTC.

The chain joins TRBV7-8 to TRBJ1-2, with a weak D call TRBD1 (6 bases). Trimming took off 0 bases at V and 4 bases at J, with 15 bases between the two ends. The CDR3 is made up of 16 amino acids. Per germline, CDR1 SGHVS and CDR2 FQNEAQ. The CDR3 DNA reads as TGTGCCAGCAGCTTAGCGTGGAACAGGGCTGGCTATGGCTACACCTTC. It translates to CASSLAWNRAGYGYTF. The full variable domain, its missing parts supplied by reference TRBV7-8 and TRBJ1-2, is GAGVSQSPRYKVAKRGQDVALRCDPISGHVSLFWYQQALGQGPEFLTYFQNEAQLDKSGLPSDRFFAERPEGSVSTLKIQRTQQEDSAVYLCASSLAWNRAGYGYTFGSGTRLTVV.

This clone was seen only a few times. CDR3 coding DNA: TGCAGCGTTGAGGACTACGAGCAGTACTTC. It encodes CSVEDYEQYF. This chain links TRBV29-1 with TRBJ2-7; D is uncertain. This CDR3 contains 10 residues. Germline assignment: CDR1 SQVTM and CDR2 ANQGSEA. The V and J ends lost 3 bases and 3 bases respectively, with 3 bases between them.

The rearrangement joins TRBV29-1 to TRBJ2-5; no clear D. Trimming cost V 6 bases and J 4 bases, with 15 bases left between them. Germline V gene lookup returns CDR1 SQVTM and CDR2 ANQGSEA. This CDR3 has 13 residues. CDR3 loop: CSVRALVSETQYF. Here the CDR3 DNA reads TGCAGCGTCAGAGCTCTAGTGTCAGAGACCCAGTACTTC.

This rearrangement joins TRBV7-9 to TRBJ1-2; 8 nucleotides align to TRBD1. The CDR3 spans 12 residues. The germline CDR1 and CDR2 sequences are SEHNR and FQNEAQ (reference sequence). Germline trimming cut 5 bases from V and 8 bases from J; bases unmatched to any gene: 4. The CDR3 loop reads CASSETGEGYTF. Here the CDR3 DNA reads TGTGCCAGCAGCGAGACAGGGGAGGGCTACACCTTC. Full variable domain (remainder filled in from reference TRBV7-9 and TRBJ1-2): DTGVSQNPRHKITKRGQNVTFRCDPISEHNRLYWYRQTLGQGPEFLTYFQNEAQLEKSRLLSDRFSAERPKGSFSTLEIQRTEQGDSAMYLCASSETGEGYTFGSGTRLTVV.

This chain joins TRBV7-9 and TRBJ2-7; the match to TRBD1 covers 7 bases. The germline gives CDR1 SEHNR, CDR2 FQNEAQ (reference sequence). Losses at the gene ends were 5 bases for V and 4 bases for J; bases not matched to a gene: 14. This CDR3 is 16 amino acids long. CDR3 in amino acids: CASSPMGQSRAYEQYF. Written as DNA, the CDR3 is TGTGCCAGCAGCCCAATGGGACAGTCCCGGGCGTACGAGCAGTACTTC.

The V gene is TRBV7-8, the J gene TRBJ1-5; no clear D gene. In germline, CDR1 is SGHVS, CDR2 FQNEAQ. The CDR3 runs to 13 residues. Trimming pared 5 bases from V and 1 base from J, leaving 6 bases between. The CDR3: CASSPSSNQPQHF. The CDR3 DNA is TGTGCCAGCAGCCCCTCGAGCAATCAGCCCCAGCATTTT.

This clone has only one observation. The chain has TRBV6-5 and TRBJ2-7; D may be TRBD2 (6 bases). The CDR3 totals 15 residues. The V end lost 2 bases, the J end lost 3 bases, and 14 bases lay between the germline ends. The germline V gene has CDR1 MNHEY and CDR2 SVGAGI. The DNA of the CDR3 is TGTGCCAGCAGTTACATGTGGGAGGACGGCTACGAGCAGTACTTC. It encodes CASSYMWEDGYEQYF.

The V call is TRBV6-5, the J call TRBJ1-6; D unclear. Germline V CDR1 and CDR2: MNHEY, SVGAGI. The ends were cut back, 4 bases at V and 5 bases at J, with 9 bases in the middle. The CDR3 consists of 14 residues. The CDR3 DNA follows: TGTGCCAGCAGTTCCCCGGGAGATAATTCACCCCTCCACTTT. Protein: CASSSPGDNSPLHF.

The J gene is TRBJ1-1, the V gene TRBV6-1; 9 bases align to TRBD1. The CDR3 has 15 residues. Germline V gene data show CDR1 as MNHNS and CDR2 as SASEGT. V lost 4 bases and J lost 1; bases outside the gene matches: 4. For the CDR3, the DNA is TGTGCCAGCAGTGCCCCGGGACAGGGGAACACTGAAGCTTTCTTT. Translation: CASSAPGQGNTEAFF.

The V call is TRBV10-3, the J call TRBJ2-7; D ambiguous. V dropped 0 bases and J dropped 3 bases, with 6 bases sitting between them. The CDR3 covers 13 residues. Germline values: CDR1 ENHRY, CDR2 SYGVKD. CDR3 sequence reads: CAISESLGYEQYF. The CDR3 nucleotides read TGTGCCATCAGTGAGTCGCTGGGCTACGAGCAGTACTTC.

Only one count was recorded for this clone. The chain is built from TRBV5-4 and TRBJ2-3, with D perhaps TRBD2 (6 bases). Germline assignment: CDR1 SGHNT and CDR2 YYREEE (reference sequence). This CDR3 has 15 amino acids. The V end was cut by 0 bases, the J end by 0 bases, with 8 bases between. This chain's CDR3 is CASSLELASTDTQYF. The CDR3 DNA reads as TGTGCCAGCAGCTTGGAGCTAGCGAGCACAGATACGCAGTATTTT.

The V and J genes are TRBV7-9 and TRBJ2-7; 7 bases fit TRBD2. The junction had 9 bases not matched to a gene; V was cut back by 5 bases and J by 2 bases. The germline V gene has CDR1 SEHNR and CDR2 FQNEAQ (reference sequence). This CDR3 has 15 amino acids. The CDR3 DNA is TGTGCCAGCAGCCCGACCGGGAGGACTGCCTACGAGCAGTACTTC. Protein sequence: CASSPTGRTAYEQYF.

A word on this clone: An end of the junction does not agree with germline; a read error may underlie this. V and J are TRBV30 and TRBJ1-5; possible D gene TRBD1, 6 bases. Germline V CDR1 and CDR2: GTSNPN, SVGIG (reference sequence). This CDR3 spans 14 amino acids. The CDR3 spells CARSLRDKNQPQHF. In nucleotides, the CDR3 is TGTGCCCGGAGTCTCCGGGACAAGAATCAGCCCCAGCATTTT.

The chain recombines TRBV5-1 with TRBJ2-4; 11 bases align to TRBD2. Germline V lookup: CDR1 SGHRS, CDR2 YFSETQ. Germline trimming cut 4 bases from V and 0 bases from J; bases unmatched to any gene: 6. The CDR3 totals 17 residues. The CDR3 DNA is TGCGCCAGCAGCCCTTACGGACTAGCGGGAGCCAAAAACATTCAGTACTTC. It translates to CASSPYGLAGAKNIQYF.

In regard to this clone: Germline and junction disagree at one end, which may indicate a read error. This chain uses TRBV7-7 with TRBJ2-1; D assignment may be TRBD1 or TRBD2 (5 bases each). Germline lookup yields CDR1 SSHAT and CDR2 FNYEAQ (reference sequence). The CDR3 consists of 13 residues. CDR3 DNA sequence: TGTGCTAGCAGCTTAGTTGAGGGACATGAGCAGTTCTTC. It is translated as CASSLVEGHEQFF.

This clone has just one count. One end of the junction fails to match germline, which may point to a read error. V and J are TRBV30 and TRBJ1-4; unclear D gene. Germline assignment: CDR1 GTSNPN and CDR2 SVGIG (reference sequence). The CDR3 length is 15 residues. The CDR3 nucleotides read TGTGCCCGGAGCCCCCTCTCCACACGGGGTGAAAAACTGTTTTTT. Protein sequence: CARSPLSTRGEKLFF.

The chain links TRBV27 to TRBJ2-7; D is perhaps TRBD1 (6 bases). Germline V gene lookup returns CDR1 MNHEY and CDR2 SMNVEV (reference sequence). The CDR3 spans 15 residues. Trimming stripped 4 bases from V and 7 bases from J, with 20 bases between. The CDR3 DNA follows: TGTGCCAGCAGTTCCTCCCACCCGGGGACAAGGGAGCAGTACTTC. It yields the protein CASSSSHPGTREQYF.